One T cell receptor (beta chain) is described in this entry. What this receptor recognizes is not known. It has no much larger one-base neighbor in the sample; base qualities were not kept. The sample comes from a study of blood T cell repertoires in COVID-19 (dated by TCRdb to 2019 to 2021). Background for the entire study: Samples covering the acute and convalescent phases of COVID-19 were provided by collaborators in the United States, Italy and Spain. The prospective study material was composed of cDNA or gDNA derived from T cells, B-cell-depleted T cells, or PBMCs. Deeply sampled blood TCRbeta repertoires from subjects exposed to, actively infected with, or recovered from COVID-19 were included in the dataset. The repertoires were made available in a free public database intended to serve as a resource for research on the immune response to SARS-CoV-2. The samples were drawn from two sources: the first 160 participants of the ongoing ImmuneRACE study, and 1,200 or so subjects contributed by 6 global collaborators. A de-identified subject ID, COVID-19 status, age in years and sex were almost always included in the sample metadata. HLA class I and class II types, where available, came from metadata supplied by the sample provider rather than from assay-based typing.

Each collaborating institution followed its own protocols to collect whole blood in K2EDTA tubes. For TCRbeta analysis, collaborators shipped samples in one of three forms: frozen whole blood, isolated PBMCs, or DNA extracted from either of those sample types. TCRbeta CDR3 regions were amplified from genomic DNA by means of the immunoSEQ Assay, a bias-controlled multiplex PCR. The original methods were these. The number of nucleated cells in each sample was estimated from the amplification of reference gene primers within the assay. To quantify the absolute abundance of each unique TCRbeta CDR3 rearrangement, sequence reads were collapsed and filtered. For each sample, productive Simpson clonality was calculated by taking the square root of Simpson's diversity index across productive rearrangements. Imported from immuneACCESS, the table was reduced by TCRdb to in-frame sequences with V and J called. These copies leave out some clones; in studies compared against another copy, an unresolved V gene accounts for under half, and the cause of the remainder is not known. Clonal size and the V and J genes are those of that table, whereas D and trimming came from the DNA. The sample records 120,000 or so clones, 82% of which are singletons. The ten largest clonotypes hold about 17% of the sample.

The germline V gene encodes CDR1 MNHEY and CDR2 SVGAGI. Including the terminal cysteine and phenylalanine, the CDR3 comprises 14 residues. Of all the DNA, just the CDR3 is kept, 42 bases in frame from base 1. Germline trimming amounts to 5 bases on V and 8 bases on J, with 11 as the count of junction bases outside the gene matches. Study-wide conclusions, independent of this receptor: The quantity of clinical and demographic metadata differed by source and by participant and was supplied without curation.

What was sequenced was peripheral blood. Recombination linked TRBV6-5 to TRBJ1-2, with 7 bases matching TRBD1. This clonotype originated in a woman aged 60-75 years with acute or convalescent COVID-19. At the DNA level, the sequence is TGTGCCAGCAGTATGGAAACAGGGGTGAGAGGCTACACCTTC. Its protein reads: CASSMETGVRGYTF.